Shown below are 5 T cell receptor beta chains from a single sample sequenced in a study of T cell repertoires in aging, cancer and after chemotherapy (dated by TCRdb to about 2019). Instead of sorted cells or RNA, genomic DNA extracted from peripheral blood served as the source for amplifying TCR beta rearrangements. Data came from an Illumina MiSeq. Multiplex touch-down PCR with a mixed TRB-A/B primer pool was used to amplify rearranged TRB sequences covering the V, D and J segments. TCRdb reprocessing: public reads trimmed at Q25 with fastp, clones called with MiXCR, in-frame beta chains kept. Each entry is one CDR3 protein sequence, shown with its most common DNA and genes. Present in this sample are approximately 400 distinct CDR3 sequences, 25% to 30% of which were seen just once. The ten largest clones capture over 50% of the sample. Sequences were obtained from blood. These receptors were obtained from a human donor with a solid tumor.

Within the sample, this clonotype is large. The gene calls are TRBV30 and TRBJ1-1, with D perhaps matching TRBD1 (6 bases). The CDR3 is made up of 14 amino acids. V lost 4 bases to trimming and J lost 4 bases, with 16 bases between them. Per the germline V gene, CDR1 is GTSNPN and CDR2 is SVGIG (reference sequence). The CDR3 loop is CAWTEARGGTEAFF. Written as DNA, the CDR3 is TGTGCCTGGACCGAAGCCCGAGGGGGCACTGAAGCTTTCTTT.

This clonotype qualifies as hyperexpanded. The V call is TRBV29-1, the J call TRBJ2-7; tentatively, D is TRBD1 (7 bases). CDR1 and CDR2 (germline): SQVTM, ANQGSEA. This CDR3 has 12 amino acids. Trimming removed 4 bases from V and 3 bases from J, with 10 bases in between. The CDR3 loop is CSVGQGGYEQYF. CDR3 DNA: TGCAGCGTTGGGCAGGGGGGCTACGAGCAGTACTTC.

V is TRBV18 and J is TRBJ2-7, with D perhaps matching TRBD1 (6 bases). The V and J ends lost 3 bases and 0 bases respectively, with 12 bases between them. The CDR3 is 15 amino acids. Germline CDR1 is KGHSH and CDR2 is LQKENI. The CDR3 spells CASSPSGVGSYEQYF. Written as DNA, the CDR3 is TGTGCCAGCTCACCTTCAGGGGTGGGCTCCTACGAGCAGTACTTC.

In this sample, this clonotype is large. The gene calls are TRBV6-2 or TRBV6-3 and TRBJ2-2; D may be TRBD1 (5 bases). Trimming cost V 5 bases and J 1 base, with 8 bases left between them. Germline CDR1 reads MNHEY; CDR2 reads SVGEGT. The CDR3 spans 14 residues. The CDR3 region is CASSIDRNTGELFF. In DNA form, the CDR3 reads TGTGCCAGCAGTATCGACAGGAACACCGGGGAGCTGTTTTTT.

The chain links TRBV28 to TRBJ2-7, with a tentative D call TRBD1 (6 bases). The CDR3 contains 14 residues. Trimming cost V 5 bases and J 2 bases, with 13 bases left between them. CDR1 MDHEN and CDR2 SYDVKM come from the germline V gene. CDR3 sequence: CASSPRQAPYEQYF. The DNA for the CDR3 is TGTGCCAGCAGTCCCCGACAGGCCCCCTACGAGCAGTACTTC.